This is a list of T cell receptor beta chains from one sample in a study of T cell responses to AZD1222 COVID-19 vaccine. Sequencing used immunoSEQ multiplex PCR; TCRdb keeps in-frame clones, though not all of them. The sample has over 50,000 clones; around 81% are singletons. Sequences were derived from peripheral blood, sampled 28 days after the second AZD1222 dose. The receptors come from an adult who received the AZD1222 COVID-19 vaccine. Both conserved end residues are trimmed from each CDR3. Fields, in order: CDR3 protein, V gene, clone size, J gene. Only some rows state a clone size, as once, few, many or a class for expanded clones.

CDR3aa: ASSFSQGEQY
v_gene: TRBV6-6
abundance: NA
j_gene: TRBJ2-7

CDR3aa: ASSRQSDYGYT
v_gene: TRBV3-1/TRBV3-2
abundance: NA
j_gene: TRBJ1-2

CDR3aa: ASSFSPDSYEQY
v_gene: TRBV7-2
abundance: NA
j_gene: TRBJ2-7

CDR3aa: ASSTRTSGRVYEQY
v_gene: TRBV18
abundance: NA
j_gene: TRBJ2-7

CDR3aa: ASSLGQGRNIQY
v_gene: TRBV7-9
abundance: NA
j_gene: TRBJ2-4

CDR3aa: ASSGGGSKNIQY
v_gene: TRBV10-2
abundance: NA
j_gene: TRBJ2-4

CDR3aa: ASSLGIELF
v_gene: TRBV7-3
abundance: NA
j_gene: TRBJ2-1

CDR3aa: ASSPHMGQHTEAF
v_gene: TRBV7-3
abundance: NA
j_gene: TRBJ1-1

CDR3aa: ASSPLGGLVYGYT
v_gene: TRBV28
abundance: NA
j_gene: TRBJ1-2

CDR3aa: ASRPRDRGNQPQH
v_gene: TRBV19
abundance: NA
j_gene: TRBJ1-5

CDR3aa: ASSLVTERGYT
v_gene: TRBV5-1
abundance: NA
j_gene: TRBJ1-2

CDR3aa: ASSQYLSDRGYEQY
v_gene: TRBV4-1
abundance: NA
j_gene: TRBJ2-7

CDR3aa: AISENPGQGSGPNTGELF
v_gene: TRBV10-3
abundance: once
j_gene: TRBJ2-2

CDR3aa: ASGWTSGRGELF
v_gene: TRBV7-2
abundance: NA
j_gene: TRBJ2-2

CDR3aa: ASSLVGRDNEQF
v_gene: TRBV11-1
abundance: few
j_gene: TRBJ2-1

CDR3aa: ASSQDRDTGGGNTIY
v_gene: TRBV3-1/TRBV3-2
abundance: NA
j_gene: TRBJ1-3

CDR3aa: ASSGQPVYGYT
v_gene: TRBV9
abundance: NA
j_gene: TRBJ1-2

CDR3aa: ASSLAQGTDTQY
v_gene: TRBV7-2
abundance: NA
j_gene: TRBJ2-3

CDR3aa: ASRGLNQPQH
v_gene: TRBV2
abundance: NA
j_gene: TRBJ1-5

CDR3aa: ASTWEGWNQPQH
v_gene: TRBV28
abundance: medium-sized
j_gene: TRBJ1-5

CDR3aa: ASSLGGQGTEKLF
v_gene: TRBV7-2
abundance: NA
j_gene: TRBJ1-4

CDR3aa: ASSRQVANEKLF
v_gene: TRBV28
abundance: NA
j_gene: TRBJ1-4

CDR3aa: AISESNRGPREQY
v_gene: TRBV10-3
abundance: NA
j_gene: TRBJ2-7

CDR3aa: ASSYKDRGLRSNQPQH
v_gene: TRBV6-2/TRBV6-3
abundance: NA
j_gene: TRBJ1-5

CDR3aa: ASSLWGARGPEAF
v_gene: TRBV18
abundance: NA
j_gene: TRBJ1-1

CDR3aa: ASSLGQTQETQY
v_gene: TRBV5-4
abundance: few
j_gene: TRBJ2-5

CDR3aa: ASSGQGRGQPQH
v_gene: TRBV27
abundance: NA
j_gene: TRBJ1-5

CDR3aa: ASSLGGHNEQF
v_gene: TRBV7-2
abundance: few
j_gene: TRBJ2-1

CDR3aa: ASSLAGGQGFYEQY
v_gene: TRBV5-1
abundance: NA
j_gene: TRBJ2-7

CDR3aa: ASSLLGQLKVNYGYT
v_gene: TRBV3-1/TRBV3-2
abundance: NA
j_gene: TRBJ1-2

CDR3aa: ASSPGTSPETQY
v_gene: TRBV5-4
abundance: NA
j_gene: TRBJ2-5

CDR3aa: ASSQGWNSPLH
v_gene: TRBV28
abundance: few
j_gene: TRBJ1-6

CDR3aa: ASSQGSPSATQY
v_gene: TRBV14
abundance: NA
j_gene: TRBJ2-5

CDR3aa: ASSQERQPQH
v_gene: TRBV12-3/TRBV12-4
abundance: NA
j_gene: TRBJ1-5

CDR3aa: ASSPPIVGGSTEAF
v_gene: TRBV7-9
abundance: NA
j_gene: TRBJ1-1

CDR3aa: ASSVGFGTGTS
v_gene: TRBV9
abundance: NA
j_gene: TRBJ1-3

CDR3aa: ASSYSGTPNTEAF
v_gene: TRBV7-8
abundance: NA
j_gene: TRBJ1-1

CDR3aa: ASSLGDRNQPQH
v_gene: TRBV5-1
abundance: NA
j_gene: TRBJ1-5

CDR3aa: ASSLGTGPYGYT
v_gene: TRBV7-9
abundance: NA
j_gene: TRBJ1-2

CDR3aa: ARSGVRSGRAANEQF
v_gene: TRBV5-3
abundance: once
j_gene: TRBJ2-1

CDR3aa: ASSPPGQSNYGYT
v_gene: TRBV28
abundance: NA
j_gene: TRBJ1-2

CDR3aa: ASSLIRDNTGELF
v_gene: TRBV7-3
abundance: NA
j_gene: TRBJ2-2

CDR3aa: ATRAGQNTGELF
v_gene: TRBV24-1
abundance: NA
j_gene: TRBJ2-2

CDR3aa: ASSRGQGGQYEQY
v_gene: TRBV4-2
abundance: few
j_gene: TRBJ2-7

CDR3aa: ASSPLAGNGELF
v_gene: TRBV3-1/TRBV3-2
abundance: once
j_gene: TRBJ2-2

CDR3aa: ASTTRPGRSSNQPQH
v_gene: TRBV7-8
abundance: few
j_gene: TRBJ1-5

CDR3aa: ASSEAPRTSVSTDTQY
v_gene: TRBV6-1
abundance: NA
j_gene: TRBJ2-3